This paragraph reports one T cell receptor (beta chain). Its antigen is still unknown. TCRdb's table, derived via immunoSEQ multiplex PCR, lists solely in-frame clones and lacks some. The table lists 40,000 to 45,000 clones, roughly 79% of them singletons. The source of the sample is a study of a mutant IDH1 vaccine in newly diagnosed glioma. Overall study context: Vaccinations were initiated 4-6 weeks following radiotherapy alone, or were given together with temozolomide cycles. Weeks 35 and 47 hosted visits V12 and V13, respectively.

Study observations and caveats: Pseudoprogression apparently lacked any relation to changes in top peripheral T cell clonotypes.

Time point denoted: week 35, safety follow-up. The investigators gave 300 ug of mutant IDH1 20-mer peptide in each vaccine dose, together with topical imiquimod. Patients underwent eight vaccinations, which took place in weeks 1, 3, 5, 7, 11, 15, 19 and 23. V lost 4 bases to trimming and J lost 5 bases, with 11 bases between them. Germline CDR1 reads SEHNR; CDR2 reads FQNEAQ (reference sequence). The CDR3 totals 13 residues. The clonotype originates from a woman between 40 and 55 years old with glioma. Some clones in this sample may be carry-over from other donors' samples. The material sequenced was PBMCs, taken from a glioma patient whose treatment included an IDH1 peptide vaccine. The rearrangement links TRBV7-9 to TRBJ1-2; tentative D call: TRBD1 (5 bases). CDR3 region: CASSSGQQYGYTF. The CDR3 nucleotides read TGTGCCAGCAGCTCTGGACAACAGTATGGCTACACCTTC.